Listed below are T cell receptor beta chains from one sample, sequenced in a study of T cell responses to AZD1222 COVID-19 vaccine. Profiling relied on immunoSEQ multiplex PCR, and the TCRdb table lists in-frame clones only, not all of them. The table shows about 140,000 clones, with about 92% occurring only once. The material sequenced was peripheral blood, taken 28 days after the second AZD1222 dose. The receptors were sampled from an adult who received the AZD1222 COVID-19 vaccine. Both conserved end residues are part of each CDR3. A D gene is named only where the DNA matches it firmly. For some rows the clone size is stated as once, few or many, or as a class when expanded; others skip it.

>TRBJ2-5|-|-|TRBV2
TGTGCCAGCACCCTGGGACTGCAAGAGACCCAGTACTTC
CASTLGLQETQYF
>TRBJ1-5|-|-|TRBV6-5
TGTGCCAGCAGTAGTTCCCGGGACAACTATCAGCCCCAGCATTTT
CASSSSRDNYQPQHF
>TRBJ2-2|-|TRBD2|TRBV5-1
TGCGCCAGCAGCTCCGGGACTAGCCATGTTCGGGAGCTGTTTTTT
CASSSGTSHVRELFF
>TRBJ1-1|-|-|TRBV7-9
TGTGCCAGCAGCTCCCAGGGGTCCGACACTGAAGCTTTCTTT
CASSSQGSDTEAFF
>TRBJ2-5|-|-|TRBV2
TGTGCCAGCGTGCCGGGAGAGTCGGAGACCCAGTACTTC
CASVPGESETQYF
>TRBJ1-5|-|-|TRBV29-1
TGCAGCGCCGGGACCGACGGTAATCAGCCCCAGCATTTT
CSAGTDGNQPQHF
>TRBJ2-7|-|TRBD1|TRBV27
TGTGCCAGCAGTTGGCAGGGGGCCTACGAGCAGTACTTC
CASSWQGAYEQYF
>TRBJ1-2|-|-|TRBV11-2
TGTGCCAGCAGCTTAGCCTGGGGGGGACGCTATGGCTACACCTTC
CASSLAWGGRYGYTF
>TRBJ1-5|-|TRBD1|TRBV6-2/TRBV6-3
TGTGCCAGCAGTTACCAGGGGCAGGGGGTACAGCCCCAGCATTTT
CASSYQGQGVQPQHF
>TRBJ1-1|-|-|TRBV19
TGTGCCAGTCAGGGGCCCACTGAAGCTTTCTTT
CASQGPTEAFF
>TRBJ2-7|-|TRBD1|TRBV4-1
TGCGCCAGCAGCGAATACCCGGGACAGTACGAGCAGTACTTC
CASSEYPGQYEQYF
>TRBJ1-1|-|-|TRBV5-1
TGCGCCAGCAGCAGGGTTATAAACATGAACACTGAAGCTTTCTTT
CASSRVINMNTEAFF
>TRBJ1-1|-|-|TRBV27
TGTGCCAGCAGTTTACATGGTAGCACTGAAGCTTTCTTT
CASSLHGSTEAFF
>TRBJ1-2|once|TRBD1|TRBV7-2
TGTGCCAGCAGCTTAAGAGCCAGGGGGCGCGAGGGATACACCTTC
CASSLRARGREGYTF
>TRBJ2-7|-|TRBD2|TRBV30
TGTGCCTGGCAACTAGCGGGAGACAACGAGCAGTACTTC
CAWQLAGDNEQYF
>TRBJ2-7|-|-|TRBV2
TGTGCCAGCAGTGAACAGTTAGCCTACGAGCAGTACTTC
CASSEQLAYEQYF
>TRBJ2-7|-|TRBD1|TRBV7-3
TGTGCCAGCAGCTCAAACAGGGGCGAGCAGTACTTC
CASSSNRGEQYF